Listed below are T cell receptor beta chains from one sample, sequenced in a study of identical twins. TCRdb re-called the 5' RACE reads through MiXCR, storing one row per CDR3 protein. This table has hundreds of thousands of distinct CDR3 sequences, 8.5% to 9.5% appearing once. The same sample was also studied in work on yellow fever vaccine responses in identical twins.

Material for sequencing was PBMCs. These receptors were collected from a woman aged 18-29 years in good health. Both conserved end residues are part of each CDR3. A D gene is named only where the DNA matches it firmly. Expanded clones are given a class, and other clones once, few, many or no size at all.

V,D,J,size,DNA,CDR3
TRBV6-2/TRBV6-3,-,TRBJ1-5,many,TGTGCCAGCAGTGCCCGACAGATCGGTTTCCAGCCCCAGCATTTT,CASSARQIGFQPQHF
TRBV5-1,-,TRBJ2-2,many,TGCGCCAGCAGCCTCCCCTTGCTGGGGGCGAAGGCCGGGGAGCTGTTTTTT,CASSLPLLGAKAGELFF
TRBV4-3,-,TRBJ2-7,few,TGCGCCAGCAGCCAAGGGGGTCTAGCGTCCGAGCAGTACTTC,CASSQGGLASEQYF
TRBV11-2,-,TRBJ1-5,-,TGTGCCAGCAGCTTACGATCGCGGGCGAGCCTAGATCAGCCCCAGCATTTT,CASSLRSRASLDQPQHF
TRBV7-9,-,TRBJ2-2,-,TGTGCCAGCAGCCTATGGGAGACTCCCAACACCGGGGAGCTGTTTTTT,CASSLWETPNTGELFF
TRBV5-1,-,TRBJ1-1,many,TGCGCCAGCAGCCACACCAGGGAAGGGACTGAAGCTTTCTTT,CASSHTREGTEAFF
TRBV15,TRBD1,TRBJ2-1,few,TGTGCCACCAGCGGGGGACAGGGGTTCAGTGAGCAGTTCTTC,CATSGGQGFSEQFF
TRBV6-2/TRBV6-3,TRBD2,TRBJ2-1,few,TGTGCCAGCAGTTACTCGATGGTTAGCGGGAGGCATGAGCAGTTCTTC,CASSYSMVSGRHEQFF
TRBV6-4,-,TRBJ2-1,many,TGTGCCAGCAGTGAGGTAGCAAATAATGAGCAGTTCTTC,CASSEVANNEQFF
TRBV20-1,-,TRBJ2-7,-,TGCAGTGCCCCCCGGGACCAAACCTACGAGCAGTACTTC,CSAPRDQTYEQYF
TRBV5-1,-,TRBJ2-2,few,TGCGCCAGCAGCTTGTGGTCAGGGAACACCGGGGAGCTGTTTTTT,CASSLWSGNTGELFF
TRBV20-1,-,TRBJ2-3,few,TGCAGTGCTAACGGACGGATAGTGGCAGATACGCAGTATTTT,CSANGRIVADTQYF
TRBV7-9,-,TRBJ1-1,-,TGTGCCAGCAGCGGACTTGGGGGGATCAACACTGAAGCTTTCTTT,CASSGLGGINTEAFF
TRBV5-1,TRBD1,TRBJ2-7,many,TGCGCCAGCAGCCTAACAGGGGGCGAGTACGAGCAGTACTTC,CASSLTGGEYEQYF
TRBV7-2,TRBD2,TRBJ2-3,many,TGTGCCAGCAGTCTTAGCGGGTTTACCGCTAGCACAGATACGCAGTATTTT,CASSLSGFTASTDTQYF
TRBV4-2,-,TRBJ2-2,few,TGTGCCAGCAGCCAAGTCGGCGTCGGGGACACCGGGGAGCTGTTTTTT,CASSQVGVGDTGELFF
TRBV29-1,TRBD1,TRBJ2-3,-,TGCAGCGTCGCAGGGACAGGGATTTCAGATACGCAGTATTTT,CSVAGTGISDTQYF
TRBV25-1,-,TRBJ2-7,many,TGTGCCAGCAGTGAATCTACAACCCGTAGCTCCTACGAGCAGTACTTC,CASSESTTRSSYEQYF
TRBV27,TRBD2,TRBJ2-1,-,TGTGCCAGCAGACCCAGAGCTAGCGGGATTTCTTTGATGAACAATGAGCAGTTCTTC,CASRPRASGISLMNNEQFF
TRBV7-8,-,TRBJ2-7,-,TGTGCCAGCAGCGTCTCCGACGAGCAGTACTTC,CASSVSDEQYF
TRBV29-1,-,TRBJ2-3,few,TGCAGCGTTGAAGGCGTACCGGGATCCCCTCGGGCAGATACGCAGTATTTT,CSVEGVPGSPRADTQYF
TRBV12-3/TRBV12-4,-,TRBJ2-7,-,TGTGCCAGCAGTTTAGCCGGACCGGGCTACGAGCAGTACTTC,CASSLAGPGYEQYF
TRBV12-5,-,TRBJ2-5,-,TGTGCTAGTGGTTTGTCCGGGGGCCTTGGAGAGACCCAGTACTTC,CASGLSGGLGETQYF